The sequence of this T cell receptor (beta chain) was determined in a study of PD-1 blockade in classical Hodgkin lymphoma. A note on this clone: Its antigen is not known.

Time point in this sample: cycle 4 day 1 (C4D1), after less than 7 weeks of nivolumab. Every patient was affected by relapse after autologous stem cell transplantation, while exposure to brentuximab vedotin was not uniform. General study points: Complete responders started with a diversity level that resembled newly diagnosed patients at baseline.

The data were produced by immunoSEQ multiplex PCR, yet TCRdb's version contains in-frame clones alone and is incomplete. The sample has 40,000 to 55,000 clones; 78% are singletons. This CDR3 has 13 amino acids. CDR1 SNHLY and CDR2 FYNNEI come from the germline V gene. The V and J ends lost 5 bases and 5 bases respectively, with 12 bases between them. This sequence was found in a human donor with classical Hodgkin lymphoma. Material: peripheral blood mononuclear cells (PBMCs), obtained before the fourth cycle of nivolumab. The chain links TRBV2 to TRBJ2-5, with D hard to call. The CDR3 nucleotides are TGTGCCAGCAGTAACCGACCTGGGGAGACCCAGTACTTC. Amino acids: CASSNRPGETQYF.